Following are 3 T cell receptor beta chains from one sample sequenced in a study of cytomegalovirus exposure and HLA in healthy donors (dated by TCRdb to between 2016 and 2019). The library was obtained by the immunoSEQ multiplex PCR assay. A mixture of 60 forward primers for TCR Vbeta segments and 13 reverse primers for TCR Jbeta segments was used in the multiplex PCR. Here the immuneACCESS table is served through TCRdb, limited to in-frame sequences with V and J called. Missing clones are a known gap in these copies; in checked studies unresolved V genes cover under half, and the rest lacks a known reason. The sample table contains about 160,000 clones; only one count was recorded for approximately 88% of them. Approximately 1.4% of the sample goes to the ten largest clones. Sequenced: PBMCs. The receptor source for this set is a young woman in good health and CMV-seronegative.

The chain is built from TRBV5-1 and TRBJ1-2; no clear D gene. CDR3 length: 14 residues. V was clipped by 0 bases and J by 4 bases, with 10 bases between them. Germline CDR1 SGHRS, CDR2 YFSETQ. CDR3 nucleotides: TGCGCCAGCAGCTTGGATGCGTATGGCTATGGCTACACCTTC. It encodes CASSLDAYGYGYTF. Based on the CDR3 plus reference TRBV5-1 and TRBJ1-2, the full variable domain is KAGVTQTPRYLIKTRGQQVTLSCSPISGHRSVSWYQQTPGQGLQFLFEYFSETQRNKGNFPGRFSGRQFSNSRSEMNVSTLELGDSALYLCASSLDAYGYGYTFGSGTRLTVV.

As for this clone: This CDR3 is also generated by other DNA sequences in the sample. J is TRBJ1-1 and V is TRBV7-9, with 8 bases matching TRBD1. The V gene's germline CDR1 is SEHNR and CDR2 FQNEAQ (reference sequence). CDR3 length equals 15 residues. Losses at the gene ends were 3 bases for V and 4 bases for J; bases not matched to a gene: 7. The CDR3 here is CASSLVQGAGTEAFF. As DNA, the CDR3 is TGTGCCAGCAGCTTGGTGCAGGGGGCGGGCACTGAAGCTTTCTTT.

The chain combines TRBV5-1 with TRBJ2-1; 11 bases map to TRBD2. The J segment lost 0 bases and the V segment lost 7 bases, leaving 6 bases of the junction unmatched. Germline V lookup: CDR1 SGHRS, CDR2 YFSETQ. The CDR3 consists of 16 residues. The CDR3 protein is CASATSGDLSYNEQFF. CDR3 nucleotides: TGCGCCAGCGCGACTAGCGGGGACCTCTCCTACAATGAGCAGTTCTTC.